Listed below are T cell receptor beta chains from one sample, sequenced in a study of neurological immune-mediated disorders. TCRdb re-called the 5' RACE reads with MiXCR, one entry per CDR3 protein. The sample consists of 35,000 to 40,000 distinct CDR3 sequences, 9.5% to 13% of them appearing once. The sample consisted of CD4+ T cells from blood. The receptors stem from a woman in her twenties or thirties with HTLV-1-associated myelopathy (HAM/TSP). CDR3s include the opening cysteine and the closing phenylalanine or tryptophan. Fields, in order: D gene, clone size, J gene, V gene, CDR3 protein, CDR3 DNA. D genes are given only for firm matches. Part of the rows lack a size; the others show once, few, many or a class for expanded clones.

D gene: -; clone size: many; J gene: TRBJ2-2; V gene: TRBV20-1; CDR3 protein: CSASFRENTGELFF; CDR3 DNA: TGCAGTGCTAGTTTCAGGGAAAACACCGGGGAGCTGTTTTTT
D gene: -; clone size: -; J gene: TRBJ1-1; V gene: TRBV5-6; CDR3 protein: CASSFSKGEAFF; CDR3 DNA: TGTGCCAGCAGCTTCAGCAAGGGTGAAGCTTTCTTT
D gene: TRBD2; clone size: many; J gene: TRBJ2-1; V gene: TRBV5-1; CDR3 protein: CASSLPSGGYNEQFF; CDR3 DNA: TGCGCCAGCAGCTTACCTAGCGGGGGTTACAATGAGCAGTTCTTC
D gene: TRBD1; clone size: many; J gene: TRBJ1-2; V gene: TRBV29-1; CDR3 protein: CSVESDRGRAGYGYTF; CDR3 DNA: TGCAGCGTTGAATCTGACAGGGGGCGAGCAGGCTATGGCTACACCTTC
D gene: -; clone size: many; J gene: TRBJ1-1; V gene: TRBV7-2; CDR3 protein: CASSLTGGGGDTEAFF; CDR3 DNA: TGTGCCAGCAGCTTAACGGGCGGTGGAGGAGACACTGAAGCTTTCTTT
D gene: TRBD2; clone size: many; J gene: TRBJ2-3; V gene: TRBV20-1; CDR3 protein: CSARDLRLAGTADTQYF; CDR3 DNA: TGCAGTGCTAGAGATCTGCGACTAGCGGGGACGGCAGATACGCAGTATTTT
D gene: TRBD2; clone size: many; J gene: TRBJ2-3; V gene: TRBV6-5; CDR3 protein: CASSYRGGPYTQYF; CDR3 DNA: TGTGCCAGCAGTTACCGGGGGGGGCCATATACGCAGTATTTT
D gene: -; clone size: many; J gene: TRBJ2-3; V gene: TRBV20-1; CDR3 protein: CSIPGSTDTQYF; CDR3 DNA: TGCAGTATACCGGGGTCCACAGATACGCAGTATTTT
D gene: TRBD1; clone size: many; J gene: TRBJ1-6; V gene: TRBV27; CDR3 protein: CASSLHARQGATYNSPLHF; CDR3 DNA: TGTGCCAGCAGTTTACACGCTAGACAGGGGGCGACCTATAATTCACCCCTCCACTTT
D gene: TRBD1; clone size: many; J gene: TRBJ2-7; V gene: TRBV20-1; CDR3 protein: CSARRQGASYEQYF; CDR3 DNA: TGCAGTGCTAGGAGACAGGGGGCCTCCTACGAGCAGTACTTC
D gene: TRBD2; clone size: many; J gene: TRBJ2-1; V gene: TRBV7-9; CDR3 protein: CASSAGTSRYNEQFF; CDR3 DNA: TGTGCCAGCAGCGCCGGGACTAGCCGTTACAATGAGCAGTTCTTC
D gene: -; clone size: many; J gene: TRBJ1-1; V gene: TRBV6-5; CDR3 protein: CASSSSRSAEAFF; CDR3 DNA: TGTGCCAGCAGTTCCTCTCGTTCAGCTGAAGCTTTCTTT
D gene: TRBD1; clone size: once; J gene: TRBJ2-3; V gene: TRBV29-1; CDR3 protein: CSDALGDRDTDTQYF; CDR3 DNA: TGCAGTGACGCCCTGGGGGACAGGGACACAGATACGCAGTATTTT
D gene: TRBD1; clone size: many; J gene: TRBJ2-2; V gene: TRBV5-1; CDR3 protein: CASSPGTETGELFF; CDR3 DNA: TGCGCCAGCAGCCCCGGGACAGAAACCGGGGAGCTGTTTTTT
D gene: TRBD2; clone size: many; J gene: TRBJ2-1; V gene: TRBV3-1; CDR3 protein: CASSRPGLFNEQFF; CDR3 DNA: TGTGCCAGCAGCCGACCGGGACTATTCAATGAGCAGTTCTTC
D gene: TRBD1; clone size: many; J gene: TRBJ1-1; V gene: TRBV6-5; CDR3 protein: CASSFGGGAPNTEAFF; CDR3 DNA: TGTGCCAGCAGTTTCGGAGGGGGCGCCCCGAACACTGAAGCTTTCTTT
D gene: TRBD1; clone size: many; J gene: TRBJ1-4; V gene: TRBV10-3; CDR3 protein: CAISESGQGITNEKLFF; CDR3 DNA: TGTGCCATCAGTGAGTCGGGACAGGGGATAACTAATGAAAAACTGTTTTTT
D gene: TRBD2; clone size: many; J gene: TRBJ2-1; V gene: TRBV3-1; CDR3 protein: CASSQDIFSGGVNEQFF; CDR3 DNA: TGTGCCAGCAGCCAAGATATTTTTAGCGGGGGGGTCAATGAGCAGTTCTTC
D gene: TRBD1; clone size: many; J gene: TRBJ1-2; V gene: TRBV7-2; CDR3 protein: CASSAGQGLGGYTF; CDR3 DNA: TGTGCCAGCAGCGCGGGACAGGGTTTGGGTGGCTACACCTTC
D gene: -; clone size: many; J gene: TRBJ2-1; V gene: TRBV5-1; CDR3 protein: CASSLRDIVNEQFF; CDR3 DNA: TGCGCCAGCAGCTTGCGGGACATTGTCAATGAGCAGTTCTTC
D gene: -; clone size: -; J gene: TRBJ1-1; V gene: TRBV18; CDR3 protein: CASSEQINTEAFF; CDR3 DNA: TGTGCCAGCTCCGAACAGATTAACACTGAAGCTTTCTTT
D gene: -; clone size: many; J gene: TRBJ2-7; V gene: TRBV20-1; CDR3 protein: CSASTRARSYEQYF; CDR3 DNA: TGCAGTGCTAGTACCAGGGCGAGGTCCTACGAGCAGTACTTC
D gene: -; clone size: many; J gene: TRBJ1-1; V gene: TRBV12-3/TRBV12-4; CDR3 protein: CASSLGGKNTEAFF; CDR3 DNA: TGTGCCAGCAGTTTGGGGGGAAAGAACACTGAAGCTTTCTTT
D gene: -; clone size: many; J gene: TRBJ2-1; V gene: TRBV27; CDR3 protein: CASSFGGQRSYNEQFF; CDR3 DNA: TGTGCCAGCAGTTTCGGGGGGCAAAGGTCCTACAATGAGCAGTTCTTC
D gene: -; clone size: many; J gene: TRBJ2-7; V gene: TRBV6-6; CDR3 protein: CASSYAGYEQYF; CDR3 DNA: TGTGCCAGCAGTTACGCGGGGTACGAGCAGTACTTC
D gene: TRBD1; clone size: many; J gene: TRBJ1-2; V gene: TRBV5-1; CDR3 protein: CASSLVTGDGYTF; CDR3 DNA: TGCGCCAGCAGCTTGGTCACAGGGGATGGCTACACCTTC
D gene: TRBD1; clone size: many; J gene: TRBJ1-5; V gene: TRBV3-1; CDR3 protein: CASSQVWDSYSNQPQHF; CDR3 DNA: TGTGCCAGCAGCCAAGTTTGGGACAGTTATAGCAATCAGCCCCAGCATTTT
D gene: -; clone size: -; J gene: TRBJ2-1; V gene: TRBV24-1; CDR3 protein: CATSDITSAGAYEQFF; CDR3 DNA: TGTGCCACCAGTGACATCACTTCCGCGGGGGCCTATGAGCAGTTCTTC
D gene: -; clone size: many; J gene: TRBJ2-3; V gene: TRBV10-3; CDR3 protein: CATKGSTDTQYF; CDR3 DNA: TGTGCCACCAAAGGTAGCACAGATACGCAGTATTTT
D gene: -; clone size: many; J gene: TRBJ1-5; V gene: TRBV20-1; CDR3 protein: CSASPGGAGQPQHF; CDR3 DNA: TGCAGTGCTAGTCCCGGGGGCGCGGGGCAGCCCCAGCATTTT
D gene: TRBD1; clone size: few; J gene: TRBJ1-6; V gene: TRBV5-5; CDR3 protein: CASSLTGGNSPLHF; CDR3 DNA: TGTGCCAGCAGCCTGACAGGGGGAAATTCACCCCTCCACTTT
D gene: TRBD1; clone size: many; J gene: TRBJ1-4; V gene: TRBV19; CDR3 protein: CASSPTGGPNEKLFF; CDR3 DNA: TGTGCCAGTAGTCCAACAGGGGGGCCTAATGAAAAACTGTTTTTT
D gene: -; clone size: many; J gene: TRBJ2-1; V gene: TRBV29-1; CDR3 protein: CSVATSLRYNEQFF; CDR3 DNA: TGCAGCGTCGCCACATCCCTGCGATACAATGAGCAGTTCTTC
D gene: -; clone size: many; J gene: TRBJ1-4; V gene: TRBV5-1; CDR3 protein: CASSFRGSGKLFF; CDR3 DNA: TGCGCCAGCAGCTTCCGAGGGAGTGGAAAACTGTTTTTT
D gene: -; clone size: many; J gene: TRBJ2-5; V gene: TRBV6-6; CDR3 protein: CAGRVSRQETQYF; CDR3 DNA: TGTGCCGGGCGGGTCTCGCGGCAAGAGACCCAGTACTTC
D gene: -; clone size: many; J gene: TRBJ1-1; V gene: TRBV20-1; CDR3 protein: CSASLGSGEAFF; CDR3 DNA: TGCAGTGCTAGCTTAGGGTCGGGTGAAGCTTTCTTT
D gene: TRBD1; clone size: many; J gene: TRBJ2-1; V gene: TRBV5-1; CDR3 protein: CASSSDRGRSYNEQFF; CDR3 DNA: TGCGCCAGCAGTTCCGACAGGGGCAGGTCCTACAATGAGCAGTTCTTC
D gene: TRBD1; clone size: -; J gene: TRBJ2-3; V gene: TRBV7-3; CDR3 protein: CASSMGQGITDTQYF; CDR3 DNA: TGTGCCAGCAGCATGGGACAGGGCATAACAGATACGCAGTATTTT